These T cell receptor beta chains were read from a single sample in a study of Tregs in tolerant kidney transplant recipients. The protocol was immunoSEQ multiplex PCR, while the TCRdb copy is restricted to in-frame clones and leaves out a portion. Of around 43,000 clones in the sample, about 90% were seen once. Material for sequencing was Tregs from blood. The receptors originated from a human donor in good health. Both conserved end residues are part of each CDR3. The order of the fields is V gene, J gene, clone size, D gene, CDR3 protein, CDR3 DNA. The D gene is left open where the match is weak. Clone size appears in some rows only: once, few, many, or a class for an expanded clone.

TRBV1	TRBJ2-7	.	.	CTSSQMTGPHSYEQYF	TGCACCAGCAGCCAGATGACAGGTCCCCATTCCTACGAGCAGTACTTC
TRBV9	TRBJ2-3	.	TRBD2	CASSVTRTSGSLDTQYF	TGTGCCAGCAGCGTAACCCGGACTAGCGGGAGCTTAGATACGCAGTATTTT
TRBV7-2	TRBJ2-4	.	TRBD1	CASSLGRGWENIQYF	TGTGCCAGCAGCTTAGGCAGGGGGTGGGAAAACATTCAGTACTTC
TRBV7-8	TRBJ1-1	.	.	CASSLEPRARGTEAFF	TGTGCCAGCAGCTTAGAGCCGAGGGCCCGGGGCACTGAAGCTTTCTTT
TRBV18	TRBJ2-1	.	.	CASSPRGQVGHNEQFF	TGTGCCAGCTCACCACGAGGGCAGGTAGGACACAATGAGCAGTTCTTC
TRBV6-5	TRBJ1-4	.	TRBD1	CASSYGRGRGEKLFF	TGTGCCAGCAGTTACGGGAGGGGGCGCGGTGAAAAACTGTTTTTT
TRBV6-5	TRBJ2-3	.	TRBD2	CASSVLAGGRDTQYF	TGTGCCAGCAGTGTCCTAGCGGGGGGCCGCGATACGCAGTATTTT
TRBV2	TRBJ2-3	.	TRBD2	CASARGLAGNTDTQYF	TGTGCCAGCGCCCGGGGACTAGCGGGAAACACAGATACGCAGTATTTT
TRBV5-6	TRBJ2-7	.	.	CASSWVGSHYEQYF	TGTGCCAGCAGCTGGGTTGGCAGCCACTACGAGCAGTACTTC
TRBV10-1	TRBJ2-2	few	TRBD2	CASRGGRGPGELFF	TGCGCCTCCCGAGGCGGGAGAGGCCCCGGGGAGCTGTTTTTT
TRBV7-8	TRBJ2-5	.	TRBD2	CASSTGLAGVGETQYF	TGTGCCAGCAGCACCGGACTAGCGGGGGTTGGGGAGACCCAGTACTTC
TRBV9	TRBJ1-4	.	.	CASSRGTTFPGAEKLFF	TGTGCCAGCAGCCGTGGGACGACTTTCCCGGGGGCGGAAAAACTGTTTTTT
TRBV19	TRBJ1-5	.	.	CASSIWQYSNQPQHF	TGTGCCAGTAGTATTTGGCAGTATAGCAATCAGCCCCAGCATTTT
TRBV7-2	TRBJ1-3	.	.	CASSLYTGNTIYF	TGTGCCAGCAGCTTATACACTGGAAACACCATATATTTT
TRBV29-1	TRBJ2-1	.	.	CSVVGQRYNEQFF	TGCAGCGTTGTAGGACAGCGATACAATGAGCAGTTCTTC
TRBV21-1	TRBJ1-2	.	.	CASSKVRTAPPNYGYTF	TGTGCCAGCAGCAAAGTGAGGACAGCCCCCCCTAACTATGGCTACACCTTC
TRBV5-5	TRBJ1-4	.	.	CASSPGQDEKLFF	TGTGCCAGCAGCCCCGGGCAGGATGAAAAACTGTTTTTT
TRBV9	TRBJ1-2	.	TRBD1	CASSAYRGNYGYTF	TGTGCCAGCAGCGCCTACAGGGGTAACTATGGCTACACCTTC
TRBV7-9	TRBJ2-7	once	TRBD1	CASSSRDRTYEQYF	TGTGCCAGCAGCAGCCGGGACAGGACCTACGAGCAGTACTTC
TRBV5-1	TRBJ2-1	.	TRBD2	CASSSLAGGIDEQFF	TGCGCCAGCAGCTCCTTAGCGGGAGGGATCGATGAGCAGTTCTTC
TRBV9	TRBJ2-5	.	.	CASSPSSAAYQETQYF	TGTGCCAGCAGCCCTTCTAGCGCCGCATACCAAGAGACCCAGTACTTC
TRBV11-2	TRBJ2-1	.	TRBD1	CASSRDRQKNEQFF	TGTGCCAGCAGCCGGGACAGGCAAAAAAATGAGCAGTTCTTC
TRBV2	TRBJ1-2	.	TRBD1	CASNVDRGLRGYTF	TGTGCCAGCAATGTCGACAGGGGGCTACGTGGCTACACCTTC
TRBV10-3	TRBJ2-1	.	.	CAISESRGIVTYNEQFF	TGTGCCATCAGTGAGTCAAGAGGGATTGTAACCTACAATGAGCAGTTCTTC
TRBV29-1	TRBJ2-7	.	.	CSVGPRGTGYEQYF	TGCAGCGTCGGTCCCAGGGGAACGGGGTACGAGCAGTACTTC
TRBV2	TRBJ1-2	.	.	CASMRGAHMGVNYGYTF	TGTGCCAGCATGAGGGGGGCCCATATGGGAGTGAACTATGGCTACACCTTC
TRBV5-6	TRBJ2-5	.	TRBD2	CASSLGLAGGQETQYF	TGTGCCAGCAGCTTGGGACTAGCGGGAGGGCAAGAGACCCAGTACTTC
TRBV2	TRBJ1-2	.	.	CASSEGEHYGYTF	TGTGCCAGCAGTGAAGGGGAACACTATGGCTACACCTTC
TRBV18	TRBJ1-2	.	.	CASSPQGSGYTF	TGTGCCAGCTCACCACAGGGATCTGGCTACACCTTC
TRBV11-2	TRBJ2-3	.	.	CASSDSWSTDTQYF	TGTGCCAGCAGCGATAGCTGGAGCACAGATACGCAGTATTTT
TRBV27	TRBJ1-2	.	.	CASTGGYGYTF	TGTGCCAGCACCGGAGGGTATGGCTACACCTTC
TRBV10-1	TRBJ1-3	once	.	CASSRTASSGNTIYF	TGCGCCAGCAGTCGTACAGCAAGCTCTGGAAACACCATATATTTT